The clone carrying this TCR beta chain was observed once. Its antigen remains unidentified. Trimming cost V 3 bases and J 1 base, with 19 bases left between them. Germline V gene sequence: CDR1 SGHRS, CDR2 YFSETQ. The CDR3 totals 18 residues. The source of the sample is a study of T cell responses to AZD1222 COVID-19 vaccine. Study conclusions and caveats: Spike-specific TCR breadth rose after two AZD1222 doses, and depth rose as well. The study identified only five to seven AZD1222 recipients as seropositive at baseline. There were vaccine-associated CD4 TCRs across spike, dominant at 160-218 and 743-854. Among the donors, most were white British and more were female, and clonal diversity was possibly underestimated.

Profiled with immunoSEQ multiplex PCR; TCRdb holds only in-frame clones, not every one. Of 160,000 or so clones listed, 88% are singletons. Source: peripheral blood, taken on day 0 of AZD1222 vaccination. The chain links TRBV5-1 to TRBJ1-4; D is possibly TRBD1 (5 bases). The receptor comes from an adult in good health. CDR3 protein: CASSSQGGGVGTNEKLFF. The CDR3 nucleotides are TGCGCCAGCAGCTCCCAGGGCGGAGGGGTCGGAACTAATGAAAAACTGTTTTTT.